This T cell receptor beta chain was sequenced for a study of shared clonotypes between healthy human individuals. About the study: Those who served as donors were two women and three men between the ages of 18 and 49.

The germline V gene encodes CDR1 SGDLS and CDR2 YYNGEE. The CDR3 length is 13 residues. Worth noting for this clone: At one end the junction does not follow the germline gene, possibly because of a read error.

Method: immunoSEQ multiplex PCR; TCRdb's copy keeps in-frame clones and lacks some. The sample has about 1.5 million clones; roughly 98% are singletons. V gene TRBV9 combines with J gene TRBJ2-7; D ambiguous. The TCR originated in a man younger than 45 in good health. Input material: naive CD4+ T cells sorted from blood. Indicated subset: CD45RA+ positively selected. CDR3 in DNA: TGTGCCAGCAGCGTAGCCGCCTCCTATGAGCAGTACTTC. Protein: CASSVAASYEQYF.